These 13 T cell receptor beta chains were sequenced from one sample in a study of cytomegalovirus exposure and HLA in healthy donors. PCR primers comprised 60 Vbeta and 13 Jbeta primers. Assay: immunoSEQ multiplex PCR; the TCRdb copy retains only in-frame clones and omits some. This table holds around 110,000 clones, about 81% found once. Sample: PBMCs. The receptors here all came from a male donor in good health and CMV-seropositive.

This clone occurred a few times. The junction departs from the called germline gene at one end, perhaps through a read error. This chain links TRBV6-5 with TRBJ1-1; 9 bases agree with TRBD1. CDR1 is MNHEY, CDR2 SVGAGI, per germline. CDR3 length equals 16 residues. The CDR3 DNA reads as TGTGCCAGCAGCTACTTACAGGGGGCGCGGAACACTGAAGCTTTCTTT. It codes for CASSYLQGARNTEAFF.

The rearrangement uses TRBV18 and TRBJ2-7, with D maybe TRBD1 (6 bases). CDR1 is KGHSH, CDR2 LQKENI, per germline. With 0 bases removed from V and 2 bases from J, the gap between germline ends came to 11 bases. CDR3 length: 15 amino acids. The CDR3 coding sequence is TGTGCCAGCTCACCACCTGGGACACCCACCTACGAGCAGTACTTC. Amino acids: CASSPPGTPTYEQYF.

This clone was observed once. The chain has TRBV15 and TRBJ1-1; D remains unclear. Germline-derived CDR1 and CDR2 are LNHNV and YYDKDF (reference sequence). The CDR3 contains 15 residues. V was cut by 0 bases and J by 7 bases, with 15 bases left in between. Written as DNA, the CDR3 is TGTGCCACCAGCAGAGATATGAGAGGGCAGAGTGAAGCTTTCTTT. The encoded protein is CATSRDMRGQSEAFF.

This sequence joins TRBV6-5 and TRBJ1-5; D possibly corresponds to TRBD1 (5 bases). This CDR3 spans 15 amino acids. Germline assignment: CDR1 MNHEY and CDR2 SVGAGI. Trimming left V 5 bases short and J 7 bases short, with 18 bases between. CDR3 region: CASSRRGVGVQPQHF. As DNA, the CDR3 is TGTGCCAGCAGTCGCCGGGGGGTGGGGGTCCAGCCCCAGCATTTT.

The V and J genes are TRBV30 and TRBJ2-3, with TRBD2 matching over 15 bases. This CDR3 is 20 amino acids long. Germline values: CDR1 GTSNPN, CDR2 SVGIG (reference sequence). With 3 bases clipped from V and 0 bases from J, the junction kept 13 bases outside the gene matches. DNA for the CDR3: TGTGCCTGGAGCGGGGGGACTAGCGGGAGGTCCCTCTTTAGCACAGATACGCAGTATTTT. Translating gives CAWSGGTSGRSLFSTDTQYF.

The chain has TRBV5-4 and TRBJ2-1, with 8 bases fitting TRBD1. Trimming cost V 7 bases and J 5 bases; bases outside gene matches: 8. This CDR3 has 14 amino acids. Germline V gene sequence: CDR1 SGHNT, CDR2 YYREEE (reference sequence). CDR3: CASQGRQGNNEQFF. The CDR3 DNA sequence: TGTGCCAGCCAAGGCCGACAGGGGAACAATGAGCAGTTCTTC.

The CDR3 nucleotides are TGTGCCAGCAGCTTTGGCTCACAGGGTAGGAATTCACCCCTCCACTTT. Its translation is CASSFGSQGRNSPLHF. The chain is built from TRBV5-8 and TRBJ1-6; D is perhaps TRBD1 (6 bases). Germline CDR1 and CDR2: SGHTS and YDEGEE. CDR3 size: 16 residues. The ends were cut back, 2 bases at V and 7 bases at J, with 16 bases in the middle.

The chain is built from TRBV28 and TRBJ1-2; TRBD1 matches at 7 bases. This CDR3 comprises 16 residues. The V segment lost 5 bases and the J segment 7 bases; nucleotides outside the gene matches: 16. Germline V gives CDR1 MDHEN, CDR2 SYDVKM. CDR3 amino acids: CASSLSQTGIGGGYTF. The DNA for the CDR3 is TGTGCCAGCAGTCTAAGCCAGACAGGGATCGGTGGTGGCTACACCTTC.

V gene TRBV27 combines with J gene TRBJ2-1; 10 nucleotides match TRBD1. V shed 3 bases, J shed 5 bases, and the junction held 7 bases outside the gene matches. The CDR3 has 16 amino acids. Per the germline V gene, CDR1 is MNHEY and CDR2 is SMNVEV (reference sequence). Written as DNA, the CDR3 is TGTGCCAGCAGTTTGGTCGACAGGGGGCGAAACAATGAGCAGTTCTTC. This sequence encodes CASSLVDRGRNNEQFF.

The chain joins TRBV27 to TRBJ2-7; D remains unclear. This CDR3 is built from 15 residues. Germline V gene data show CDR1 as MNHEY and CDR2 as SMNVEV (reference sequence). Trimming took off 3 bases at V and 0 bases at J, with 12 bases between the two ends. CDR3 region: CASSFAAGSSYEQYF. DNA for the CDR3: TGTGCCAGCAGTTTCGCGGCCGGCAGCTCCTACGAGCAGTACTTC.

The chain is built from TRBV7-9 and TRBJ1-1, with a weak D call TRBD1 (6 bases). Germline CDR1 SEHNR, CDR2 FQNEAQ (reference sequence). Trimming took 5 bases from V and 5 from J, leaving 15 bases between them. The CDR3 covers 14 residues. CDR3 DNA: TGTGCCAGCAGCCTAGAAGTCGGGACAACTGAAGCTTTCTTT. Translated: CASSLEVGTTEAFF.

The V gene is TRBV5-4, the J gene TRBJ1-1, with 7 bases aligning to TRBD1. The length of the CDR3 is 13 residues. V shed 0 bases, J shed 11 bases, and the junction held 7 bases outside the gene matches. From germline, CDR1 is SGHNT and CDR2 YYREEE (reference sequence). Here the CDR3 DNA reads TGTGCCAGCAGCTTGGGGCGACAGGGAATGGCTTTCTTT. Its translation: CASSLGRQGMAFF.

This clone came up a few times. The chain couples TRBV27 to TRBJ1-1; D uncertain. Trimming removed 8 bases from V and 3 bases from J, with 13 bases in between. The CDR3 covers 13 residues. Germline CDR1 reads MNHEY; CDR2 reads SMNVEV (reference sequence). CDR3 in DNA: TGTGCCAGCCGAGGTGGATATGACACTGAAGCTTTCTTT. Translated, it gives CASRGGYDTEAFF.